A selection of T cell receptor beta chains follows, all from one sample in a study of beta chain features in type 1 diabetes. Profiled with immunoSEQ multiplex PCR; TCRdb holds only in-frame clones, not every one. The repertoire has a few hundred thousand clones, 8.5% to 10% of them found once; the top ten carry approximately 0.6%. Sequenced input: central memory CD4+ T cells from blood. The receptors derive from a man younger than 40 with type 1 diabetes. Each CDR3 is given with its conserved first and last residue. Fields, in order: V gene, D gene, clone size, J gene, CDR3 protein, CDR3 DNA. A D gene is named only where the DNA matches it firmly. Rows may omit the clone size; those that give it use once, few, many or a size class.

TRBV6-6	-	few	TRBJ1-1	CASSRDTSNTEAFF	TGTGCCAGCAGCCGCGACACCTCCAACACTGAAGCTTTCTTT
TRBV7-9	TRBD1	many	TRBJ2-7	CASSLAYRGRVEQYF	TGTGCCAGCAGCTTAGCCTACAGGGGGCGAGTGGAGCAGTACTTC
TRBV7-8	TRBD1	-	TRBJ2-7	CASRPGQGIEQYF	TGTGCCAGCAGACCTGGACAGGGGATCGAGCAGTACTTC
TRBV2	-	-	TRBJ1-5	CASSEESGGQPQHF	TGTGCCAGCAGTGAAGAATCCGGGGGTCAGCCCCAGCATTTT
TRBV29-1	-	-	TRBJ1-1	CSVVGTRQFNTEAFF	TGCAGCGTTGTTGGGACAAGGCAGTTCAACACTGAAGCTTTCTTT
TRBV11-2	TRBD1	-	TRBJ2-5	CASSSSGQGARETQYF	TGTGCCAGCAGCTCCTCGGGACAGGGGGCTAGGGAGACCCAGTACTTC
TRBV6-5	TRBD2	-	TRBJ2-1	CASSYGGRSVNEQFF	TGTGCCAGCAGTTACGGCGGGAGGTCTGTAAATGAGCAGTTCTTC
TRBV6-4	TRBD1	few	TRBJ1-1	CASSNRGNTEAFF	TGTGCCAGCAGCAACAGGGGGAACACTGAAGCTTTCTTT
TRBV29-1	-	-	TRBJ1-2	CSVGGGRGDYGYTF	TGCAGCGTTGGAGGTGGAAGGGGGGACTATGGCTACACCTTC
TRBV7-9	-	-	TRBJ2-3	CASSLGSSTDTQYF	TGTGCCAGCAGCTTAGGAAGTAGCACAGATACGCAGTATTTT
TRBV21-1	-	many	TRBJ2-3	CASNLLADQGDTQYF	TGTGCCAGCAACCTACTAGCGGACCAAGGGGATACGCAGTATTTT
TRBV20-1	-	-	TRBJ2-7	CSARDRDEQYF	TGCAGTGCTAGAGATCGCGACGAGCAGTACTTC
TRBV6-5	-	-	TRBJ2-7	CASRRSGVYEQYF	TGTGCCAGCAGGAGGTCAGGGGTCTACGAGCAGTACTTC
TRBV19	-	few	TRBJ1-5	CASSKVMGGFNQPQHF	TGTGCCAGTAGTAAAGTCATGGGAGGGTTTAATCAGCCCCAGCATTTT
TRBV30	-	few	TRBJ2-5	CAWRESTPETQYF	TGTGCCTGGCGGGAGAGTACCCCAGAGACCCAGTACTTC
TRBV5-4	TRBD1	-	TRBJ2-7	CASSFGDRYEQYF	TGTGCCAGCAGCTTCGGGGACAGGTACGAGCAGTACTTC
TRBV6-5	TRBD2	-	TRBJ2-5	CASSSLAGVFGETQYF	TGTGCCAGCAGTTCACTAGCGGGAGTGTTTGGGGAGACCCAGTACTTC
TRBV28	TRBD1	-	TRBJ1-2	CASSLGQGYGYTF	TGTGCCAGCAGCCTGGGACAGGGCTATGGCTACACCTTC
TRBV27	-	few	TRBJ1-2	CASSPWSGDNGYTF	TGTGCCAGCAGCCCCTGGTCGGGGGACAATGGCTACACCTTC
TRBV18	-	-	TRBJ1-5	CASSLGAGSNQPQHF	TGTGCCAGCTCACTGGGTGCAGGTAGCAATCAGCCCCAGCATTTT
TRBV7-9	TRBD1	few	TRBJ1-1	CASSSTGGFAEAFF	TGTGCCAGCAGCTCCACAGGGGGCTTCGCTGAAGCTTTCTTT
TRBV29-1	TRBD2	-	TRBJ2-7	CSVLAVSSYEQYF	TGCAGCGTCCTAGCGGTTAGCTCCTACGAGCAGTACTTC
TRBV18	-	-	TRBJ2-7	CASSLTTGISAYEQYF	TGTGCCAGCTCACTAACGACAGGAATCAGCGCCTACGAGCAGTACTTC
TRBV11-3	TRBD1	-	TRBJ2-5	CASSLDNRGETQYF	TGTGCCAGCAGCTTAGATAACAGGGGAGAGACCCAGTACTTC
TRBV29-1	-	few	TRBJ2-3	CSVRRDTDTQYF	TGCAGCGTTCGGCGGGACACAGATACGCAGTATTTT
TRBV18	TRBD1	few	TRBJ2-3	CASSPRGQSTDTQYF	TGTGCCAGCTCACCAAGGGGACAGAGCACAGATACGCAGTATTTT
TRBV7-8	TRBD1	-	TRBJ2-2	CASSFSGTGRTGELFF	TGTGCCAGCAGCTTTAGTGGGACAGGGCGCACCGGGGAGCTGTTTTTT
TRBV7-9	-	-	TRBJ2-3	CASSLTGPDTQYF	TGTGCCAGCAGCTTAACAGGGCCAGATACGCAGTATTTT
TRBV28	TRBD1	many	TRBJ1-1	CASSPGTAHTEAFF	TGTGCCAGCAGTCCTGGGACAGCTCACACTGAAGCTTTCTTT
TRBV7-8	-	few	TRBJ1-5	CASSYRRGGQPQHF	TGTGCCAGCAGCTATCGTAGGGGAGGACAGCCCCAGCATTTT
TRBV2	-	-	TRBJ1-5	CASSESGFAKPQHF	TGTGCCAGCAGTGAGTCTGGATTCGCGAAGCCCCAGCATTTT
TRBV6-6	TRBD2	few	TRBJ2-1	CASSRLAGGYNEQFF	TGTGCCAGCAGCCGACTAGCGGGGGGTTACAATGAGCAGTTCTTC
TRBV6-1	TRBD1	few	TRBJ2-5	CASERGRETQYF	TGTGCCAGCGAGAGGGGGCGAGAGACCCAGTACTTC
TRBV28	-	many	TRBJ1-2	CASTLGPANYGYTF	TGTGCCAGCACCCTGGGTCCAGCTAACTATGGCTACACCTTC
TRBV5-1	-	few	TRBJ2-5	CASSFQGSQETQYF	TGCGCCAGCAGCTTTCAGGGATCCCAAGAGACCCAGTACTTC
TRBV19	TRBD1	-	TRBJ2-1	CASSLGDSNEQFF	TGTGCCAGTAGCCTGGGGGACAGCAATGAGCAGTTCTTC
TRBV10-2	TRBD2	few	TRBJ2-3	CASRPGRGADTQYF	TGCGCCAGCAGGCCGGGGAGGGGCGCAGATACGCAGTATTTT
TRBV5-1	-	few	TRBJ2-2	CASRVEGELFF	TGCGCCAGCAGGGTAGAGGGGGAGCTGTTTTTT
TRBV7-2	-	-	TRBJ1-3	CASRGQASGNTIYF	TGTGCCAGCAGGGGGCAGGCCTCTGGAAACACCATATATTTT
TRBV27	TRBD1	-	TRBJ1-2	CASSSPIRQGRALGYGYTF	TGTGCCAGCAGTTCGCCCATCAGACAGGGGAGGGCCTTAGGGTATGGCTACACCTTC
TRBV9	TRBD2	-	TRBJ2-1	CASSVDDSGRSSYNEQFF	TGTGCCAGCAGCGTAGACGATAGCGGGAGAAGCTCCTACAATGAGCAGTTCTTC
TRBV7-9	-	few	TRBJ2-3	CASSLRMGGTDTQYF	TGTGCCAGCAGCTTACGAATGGGTGGCACAGATACGCAGTATTTT
TRBV20-1	-	-	TRBJ1-4	CSARDLTRDSF	TGCAGTGCTAGAGATCTCACCAGGGATTCTTTT
TRBV28	-	many	TRBJ1-1	CASTEMNTEAFF	TGTGCCAGCACTGAGATGAACACTGAAGCTTTCTTT
TRBV4-2	TRBD2	-	TRBJ2-5	CASSPGGLAETQYF	TGTGCCAGCAGCCCAGGGGGACTAGCGGAGACCCAGTACTTC
TRBV6-4	-	-	TRBJ1-1	CASSDQGFPTEAFF	TGTGCCAGCAGTGACCAGGGGTTCCCCACTGAAGCTTTCTTT
TRBV18	-	-	TRBJ1-5	CASSPGTTSNQPQHF	TGTGCCAGCTCACCTGGGACGACTAGCAATCAGCCCCAGCATTTT
TRBV5-1	TRBD1	-	TRBJ2-6	CASSRSGGAGANVLTF	TGCGCCAGCAGCAGGTCAGGGGGCGCTGGGGCCAACGTCCTGACTTTC